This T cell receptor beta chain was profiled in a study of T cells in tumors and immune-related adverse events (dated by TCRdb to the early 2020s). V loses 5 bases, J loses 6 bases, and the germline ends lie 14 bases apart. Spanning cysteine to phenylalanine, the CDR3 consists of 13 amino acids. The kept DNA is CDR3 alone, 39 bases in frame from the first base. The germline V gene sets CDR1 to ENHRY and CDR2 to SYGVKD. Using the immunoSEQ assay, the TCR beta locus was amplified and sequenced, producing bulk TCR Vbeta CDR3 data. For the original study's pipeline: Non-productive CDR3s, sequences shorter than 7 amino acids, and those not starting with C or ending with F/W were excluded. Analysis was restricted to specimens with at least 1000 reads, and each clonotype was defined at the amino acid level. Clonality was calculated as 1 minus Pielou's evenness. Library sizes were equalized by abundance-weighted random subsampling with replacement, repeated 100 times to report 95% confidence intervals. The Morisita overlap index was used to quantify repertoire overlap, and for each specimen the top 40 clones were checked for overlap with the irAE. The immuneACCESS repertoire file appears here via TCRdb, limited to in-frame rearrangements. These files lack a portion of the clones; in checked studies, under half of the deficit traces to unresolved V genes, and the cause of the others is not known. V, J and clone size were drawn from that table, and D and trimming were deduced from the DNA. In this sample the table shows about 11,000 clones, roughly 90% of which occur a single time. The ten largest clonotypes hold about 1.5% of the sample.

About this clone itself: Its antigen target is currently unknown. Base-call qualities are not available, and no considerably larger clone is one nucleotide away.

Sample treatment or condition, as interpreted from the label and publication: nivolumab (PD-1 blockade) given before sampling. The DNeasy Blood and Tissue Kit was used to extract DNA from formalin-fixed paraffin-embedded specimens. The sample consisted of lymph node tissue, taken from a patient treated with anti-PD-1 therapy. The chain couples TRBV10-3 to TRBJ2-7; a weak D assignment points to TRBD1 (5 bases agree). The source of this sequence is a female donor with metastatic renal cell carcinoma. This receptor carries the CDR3 CAISSGSTGEQYF. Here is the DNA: TGTGCCATCAGTTCAGGGTCCACCGGCGAGCAGTACTTC.